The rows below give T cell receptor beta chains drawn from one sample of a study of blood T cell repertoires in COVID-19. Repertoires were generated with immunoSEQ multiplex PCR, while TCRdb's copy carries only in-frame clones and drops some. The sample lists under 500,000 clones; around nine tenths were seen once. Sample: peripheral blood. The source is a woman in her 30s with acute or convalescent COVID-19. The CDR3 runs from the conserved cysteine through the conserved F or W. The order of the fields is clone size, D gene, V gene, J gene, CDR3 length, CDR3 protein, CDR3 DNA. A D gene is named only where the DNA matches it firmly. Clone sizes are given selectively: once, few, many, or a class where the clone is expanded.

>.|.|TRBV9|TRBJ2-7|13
CASSAGRSGEQYF
TGTGCCAGCAGCGCAGGCCGTTCAGGTGAGCAGTACTTC
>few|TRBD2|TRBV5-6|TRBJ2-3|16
CASSLVSGGNTDTQYF
TGTGCCAGCAGCTTGGTTAGCGGGGGAAACACAGATACGCAGTATTTT
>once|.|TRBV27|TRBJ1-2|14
CASNQTGVLYGYTF
TGTGCCAGCAACCAGACAGGTGTTCTCTATGGCTACACCTTC
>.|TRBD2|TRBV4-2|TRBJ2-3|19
CASSPSGLAGGLSTDTQYF
TGTGCCAGCAGCCCCTCAGGACTAGCGGGGGGACTAAGCACAGATACGCAGTATTTT
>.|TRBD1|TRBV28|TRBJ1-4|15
CASSSDRATNEKLFF
TGTGCCAGCAGTTCCGACAGGGCAACTAATGAAAAACTGTTTTTT
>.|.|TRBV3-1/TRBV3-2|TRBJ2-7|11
CASSQRREQYF
TGTGCCAGCAGCCAACGGCGGGAGCAGTACTTC
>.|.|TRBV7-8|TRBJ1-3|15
CASSLDLIGGNTIYF
TGTGCCAGCAGCTTAGATCTTATCGGGGGAAACACCATATATTTT
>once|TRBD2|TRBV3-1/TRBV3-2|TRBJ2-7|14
CASSIGGAVNEQYF
TGTGCCAGCAGTATCGGGGGGGCTGTAAACGAGCAGTACTTC
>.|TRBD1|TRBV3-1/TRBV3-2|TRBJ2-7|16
CASSSKRGHWSYEQYF
TGTGCCAGCAGCAGCAAAAGGGGGCATTGGTCCTACGAGCAGTACTTC
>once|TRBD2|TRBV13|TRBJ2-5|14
CASSPRTSPETQYF
TGTGCCAGCAGCCCAAGGACTAGTCCAGAGACCCAGTACTTC
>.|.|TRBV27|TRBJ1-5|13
CASSPRRDQPQHF
TGTGCCAGCAGCCCCCGCCGCGATCAGCCCCAGCATTTT
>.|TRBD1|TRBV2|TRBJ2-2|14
CASSEVDRPGELFF
TGTGCCAGCAGTGAAGTGGACAGGCCCGGGGAGCTGTTTTTT
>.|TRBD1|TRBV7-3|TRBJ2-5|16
CASSQTGTGGTETQYF
TGTGCCAGCAGCCAAACCGGGACAGGGGGGACAGAGACCCAGTACTTC
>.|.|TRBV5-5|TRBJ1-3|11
CASIIGNTIYF
TGTGCCAGCATAATTGGAAACACCATATATTTT
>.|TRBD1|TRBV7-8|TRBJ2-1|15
CASSITGTGRVEQFF
TGTGCCAGCAGCATAACCGGGACAGGGAGAGTTGAGCAGTTCTTC
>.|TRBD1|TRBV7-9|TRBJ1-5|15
CASSFTGDPDQPQHF
TGTGCCAGCAGCTTTACAGGGGACCCGGATCAGCCCCAGCATTTT
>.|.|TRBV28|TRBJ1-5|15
CASRPAFRGYQPQHF
TGTGCCAGCAGGCCAGCATTTAGAGGTTATCAGCCCCAGCATTTT
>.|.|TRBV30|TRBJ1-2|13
CAWSVRARRGYTF
TGTGCCTGGAGTGTTAGGGCGAGGAGGGGCTACACCTTC
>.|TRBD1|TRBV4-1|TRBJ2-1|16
CASSPGQGAYYNEQFF
TGCGCCAGCAGCCCCGGACAGGGGGCGTACTACAATGAGCAGTTCTTC
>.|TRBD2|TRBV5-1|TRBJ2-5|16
CASSLLIAGGEETQYF
TGCGCCAGCAGCCTGCTAATAGCGGGGGGGGAGGAGACCCAGTACTTC
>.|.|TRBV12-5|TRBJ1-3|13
CATSVDSGNTIYF
TGTGCTACTTCGGTTGACTCTGGAAACACCATATATTTT
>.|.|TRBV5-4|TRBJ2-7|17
CASSHGPLAQGIYEQYF
TGTGCCAGCAGCCATGGCCCCCTGGCGCAGGGGATCTACGAGCAGTACTTC
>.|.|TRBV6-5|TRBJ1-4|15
CASSYRGATNEKLFF
TGTGCCAGCAGTTACAGGGGTGCAACTAATGAAAAACTGTTTTTT
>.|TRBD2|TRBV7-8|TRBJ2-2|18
CASSPPGLAGGNTGELFF
TGTGCCAGCAGCCCTCCGGGACTAGCGGGGGGAAACACCGGGGAGCTGTTTTTT
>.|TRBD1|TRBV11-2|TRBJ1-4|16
CASSLWTGQTGEKLFF
TGTGCCAGCAGCTTATGGACAGGGCAGACGGGGGAAAAACTGTTTTTT
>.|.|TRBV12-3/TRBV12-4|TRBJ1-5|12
CASSFYGQPQHF
TGTGCCAGCAGTTTCTACGGTCAGCCCCAGCATTTT
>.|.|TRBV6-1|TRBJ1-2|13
CASSESSNYGYTF
TGTGCCAGCAGTGAATCGTCGAACTATGGCTACACCTTC
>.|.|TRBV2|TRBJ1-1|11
CASSNGYEAFF
TGTGCCAGCAGTAACGGGTATGAAGCTTTCTTT
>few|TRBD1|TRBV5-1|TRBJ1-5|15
CASSPGGTGGQPQHF
TGCGCCAGCAGCCCCGGCGGGACAGGGGGTCAGCCCCAGCATTTT
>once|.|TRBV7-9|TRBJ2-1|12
CASSLSQFSQFF
TGTGCCAGCAGCTTATCTCAGTTTTCTCAGTTCTTC
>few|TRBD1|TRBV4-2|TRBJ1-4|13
CASSRDRGEKLFF
TGTGCCAGCAGCCGGGACAGGGGAGAAAAACTGTTTTTT
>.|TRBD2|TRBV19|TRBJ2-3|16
CASRDQRGGSTDTQYF
TGTGCCAGTAGGGATCAACGGGGGGGGAGCACAGATACGCAGTATTTT
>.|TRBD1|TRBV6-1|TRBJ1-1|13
CASSEAPAGGAFF
TGTGCCAGCAGTGAAGCGCCAGCAGGGGGAGCTTTCTTT
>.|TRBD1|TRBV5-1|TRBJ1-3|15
CASSFGDRAGNTIYF
TGCGCCAGCAGCTTCGGGGACAGGGCTGGAAACACCATATATTTT
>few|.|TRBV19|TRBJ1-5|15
CASSTGGVINQPQHF
TGTGCCAGTAGTACGGGCGGGGTGATCAATCAGCCCCAGCATTTT
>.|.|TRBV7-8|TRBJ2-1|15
CASSFGLATNNEQFF
TGTGCCAGCAGCTTTGGGCTAGCGACCAACAATGAGCAGTTCTTC
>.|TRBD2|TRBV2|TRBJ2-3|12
CASRTSSDTQYF
TGTGCCAGCCGGACTAGTTCAGATACGCAGTATTTT
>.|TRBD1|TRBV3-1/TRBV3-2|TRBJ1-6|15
CASSRDRGRTSPLHF
TGTGCCAGCAGCCGGGACAGGGGGCGCACTTCACCCCTCCACTTT
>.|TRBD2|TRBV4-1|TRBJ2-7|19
CASSQDPAGRLSLLNEQYF
TGCGCCAGCAGCCAAGACCCAGCGGGGAGGCTTAGCTTGCTTAACGAGCAGTACTTC
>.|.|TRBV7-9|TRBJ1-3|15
CASSYDSVSGNTIYF
TGTGCCAGCAGCTACGACTCTGTCTCTGGAAACACCATATATTTT
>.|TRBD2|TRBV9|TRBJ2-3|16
CASSVLSGGAADTQYF
TGTGCCAGCAGCGTCCTTAGCGGGGGGGCGGCAGATACGCAGTATTTT
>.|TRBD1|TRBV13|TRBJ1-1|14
CASSLGTGATEAFF
TGTGCCAGCAGCTTAGGGACAGGGGCCACTGAAGCTTTCTTT
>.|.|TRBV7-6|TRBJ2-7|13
CASSRRVASEQYF
TGTGCCAGCAGTCGCAGGGTAGCCTCCGAGCAGTACTTC
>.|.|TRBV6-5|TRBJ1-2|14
CASGSSAGDYGYTF
TGTGCCAGCGGATCTTCGGCGGGGGACTATGGCTACACCTTC
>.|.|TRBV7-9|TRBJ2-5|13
CASSWGLQETQYF
TGTGCCAGCAGCTGGGGACTGCAAGAGACCCAGTACTTC
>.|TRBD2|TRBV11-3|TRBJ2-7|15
CASSQRGGPSYEQYF
TGTGCCAGCAGCCAACGCGGGGGGCCCAGCTACGAGCAGTACTTC
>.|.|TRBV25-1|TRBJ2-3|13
CASSAAGTDTQYF
TGTGCCAGCAGTGCCGCAGGGACAGATACGCAGTATTTT
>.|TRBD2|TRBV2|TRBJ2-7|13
CASSSGGAYEQYF
TGTGCCAGCTCTAGCGGGGGGGCCTACGAGCAGTACTTC